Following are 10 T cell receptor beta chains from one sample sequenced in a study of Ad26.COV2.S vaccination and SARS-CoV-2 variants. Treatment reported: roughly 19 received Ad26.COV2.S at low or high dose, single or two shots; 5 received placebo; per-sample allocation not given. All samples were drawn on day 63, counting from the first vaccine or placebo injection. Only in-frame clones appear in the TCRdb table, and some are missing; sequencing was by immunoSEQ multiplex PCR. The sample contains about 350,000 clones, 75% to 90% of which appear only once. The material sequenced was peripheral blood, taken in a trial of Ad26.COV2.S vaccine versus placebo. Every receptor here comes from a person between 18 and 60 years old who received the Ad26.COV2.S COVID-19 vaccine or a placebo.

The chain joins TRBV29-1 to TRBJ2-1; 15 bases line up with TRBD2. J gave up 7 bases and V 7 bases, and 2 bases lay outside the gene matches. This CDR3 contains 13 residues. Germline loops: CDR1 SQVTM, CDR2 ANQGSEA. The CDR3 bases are TGCAGCGCTGGACTAGCGGGGGGGAATGAGCAGTTCTTC. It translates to CSAGLAGGNEQFF.

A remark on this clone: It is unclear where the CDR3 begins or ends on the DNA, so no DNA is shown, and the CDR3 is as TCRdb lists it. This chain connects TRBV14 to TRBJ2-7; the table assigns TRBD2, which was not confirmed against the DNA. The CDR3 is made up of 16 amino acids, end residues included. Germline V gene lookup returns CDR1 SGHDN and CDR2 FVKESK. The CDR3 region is CASIRRAGRTSYEQYF.

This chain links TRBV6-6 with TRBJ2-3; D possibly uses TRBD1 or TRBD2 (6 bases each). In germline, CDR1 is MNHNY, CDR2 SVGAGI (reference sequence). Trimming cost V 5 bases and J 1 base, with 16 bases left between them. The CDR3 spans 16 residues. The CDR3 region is CASSPGAWLGTDTQYF. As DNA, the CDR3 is TGTGCCAGCAGTCCGGGGGCCTGGCTTGGCACAGATACGCAGTATTTT.

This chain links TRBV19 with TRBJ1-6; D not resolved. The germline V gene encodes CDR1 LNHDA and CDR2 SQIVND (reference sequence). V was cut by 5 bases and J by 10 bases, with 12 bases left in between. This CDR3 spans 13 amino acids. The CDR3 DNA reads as TGTGCCAGTAGTTCGTCTGACGGGTCACCCCTCCACTTT. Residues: CASSSSDGSPLHF.

The CDR3: CATLEGTLAPNEQFF. As DNA, the CDR3 is TGTGCCACTCTGGAGGGGACACTAGCCCCCAATGAGCAGTTCTTC. The chain uses TRBV28 and TRBJ2-1; the D gene could be TRBD1 or TRBD2 (6 bases each). V was pared by 10 bases and J by 6 bases, with 22 bases between. CDR3 size: 15 residues. Germline V lookup: CDR1 MDHEN, CDR2 SYDVKM.

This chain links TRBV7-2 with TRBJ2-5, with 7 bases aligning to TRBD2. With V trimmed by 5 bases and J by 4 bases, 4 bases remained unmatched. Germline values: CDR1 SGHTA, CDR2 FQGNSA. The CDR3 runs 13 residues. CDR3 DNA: TGTGCCAGCAGCGCCCGACTAGCAGAGACCCAGTACTTC. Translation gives CASSARLAETQYF.

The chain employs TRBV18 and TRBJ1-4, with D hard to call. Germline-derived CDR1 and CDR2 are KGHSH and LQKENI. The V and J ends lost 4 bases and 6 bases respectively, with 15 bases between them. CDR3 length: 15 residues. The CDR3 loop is CASSLGMRADEKLFF. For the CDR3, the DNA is TGTGCCAGCTCACTCGGAATGAGGGCGGATGAAAAACTGTTTTTT.

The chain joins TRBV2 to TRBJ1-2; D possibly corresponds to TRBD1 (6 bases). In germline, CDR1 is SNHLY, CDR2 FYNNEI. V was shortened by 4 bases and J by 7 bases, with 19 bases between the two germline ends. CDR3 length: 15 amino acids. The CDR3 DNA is TGTGCCAGCAGTGCCCGGGATCCAGGGGAGGTTGGCTACACCTTC. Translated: CASSARDPGEVGYTF. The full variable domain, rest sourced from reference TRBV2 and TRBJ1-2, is EPEVTQTPSHQVTQMGQEVILRCVPISNHLYFYWYRQILGQKVEFLVSFYNNEISEKSEIFDDQFSVERPDGSNFTLKIRSTKLEDSAMYFCASSARDPGEVGYTFGSGTRLTVV.

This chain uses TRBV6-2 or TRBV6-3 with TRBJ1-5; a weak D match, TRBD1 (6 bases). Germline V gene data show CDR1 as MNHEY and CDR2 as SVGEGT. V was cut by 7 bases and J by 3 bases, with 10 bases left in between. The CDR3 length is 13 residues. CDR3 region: CASTPGANQPQHF. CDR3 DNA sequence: TGTGCCAGCACCCCAGGGGCCAATCAGCCCCAGCATTTT.

The CDR3 nucleotides read TGCGCCAGCAGCTTAGGACAGTCCGACGAGCAGTACTTC. Its protein product is CASSLGQSDEQYF. V is TRBV5-1 and J is TRBJ2-7; a weak D match, TRBD1 (6 bases). Trimming cost V 2 bases and J 5 bases, with 11 bases left between them. The CDR3 extends over 13 amino acids. The germline gives CDR1 SGHRS, CDR2 YFSETQ.